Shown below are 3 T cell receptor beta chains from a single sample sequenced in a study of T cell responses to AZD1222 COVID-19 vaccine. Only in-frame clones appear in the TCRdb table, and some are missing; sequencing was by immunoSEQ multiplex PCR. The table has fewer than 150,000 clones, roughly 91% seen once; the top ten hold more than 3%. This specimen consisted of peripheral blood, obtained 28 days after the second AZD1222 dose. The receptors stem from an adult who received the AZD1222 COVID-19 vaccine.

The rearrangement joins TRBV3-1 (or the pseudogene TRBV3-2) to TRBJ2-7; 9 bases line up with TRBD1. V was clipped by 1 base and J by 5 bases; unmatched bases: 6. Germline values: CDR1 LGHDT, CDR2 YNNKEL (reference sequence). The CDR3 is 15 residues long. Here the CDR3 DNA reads TGTGCCAGCAGCCAAGGTCCCGGACAGGGGAACGAGCAGTACTTC. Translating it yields CASSQGPGQGNEQYF.

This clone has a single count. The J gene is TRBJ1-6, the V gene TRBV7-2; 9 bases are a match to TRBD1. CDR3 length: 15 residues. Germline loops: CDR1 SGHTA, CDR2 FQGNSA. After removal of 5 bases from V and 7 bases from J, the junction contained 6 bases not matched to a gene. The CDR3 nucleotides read TGTGCCAGCAGCCAAAGGGACAGGGACAATTCACCCCTCCACTTT. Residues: CASSQRDRDNSPLHF. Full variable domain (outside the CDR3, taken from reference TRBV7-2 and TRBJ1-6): GAGVSQSPSNKVTEKGKDVELRCDPISGHTALYWYRQSLGQGLEFLIYFQGNSAPDKSGLPSDRFSAERTGGSVSTLTIQRTQQEDSAVYLCASSQRDRDNSPLHFGNGTRLTVT.

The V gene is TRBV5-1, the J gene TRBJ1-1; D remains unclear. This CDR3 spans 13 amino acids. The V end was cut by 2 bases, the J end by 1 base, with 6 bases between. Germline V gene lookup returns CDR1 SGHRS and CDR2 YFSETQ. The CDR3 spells CASSFRANTEAFF. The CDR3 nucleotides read TGCGCCAGCAGCTTCCGGGCGAACACTGAAGCTTTCTTT.